This T cell receptor beta chain comes out of a study of CD8+ T cells in alopecia areata. Sequencing templates came from extracted RNA that was reverse transcribed into cDNA. The table came from immunoSEQ multiplex PCR; TCRdb's copy has only in-frame clones and leaves some out. The repertoire consists of hundreds of thousands of clones, with roughly three fifths occurring once and the leading ten covering 1.2%. Regarding the study as a whole: It was observed that many expanded lesional clones persisted in scalp and blood during tofacitinib. Sharing of TCRs across patients appeared less clear than in mice, possibly for HLA-related reasons. On tofacitinib, scalp clonality and expanded CD8+ clones among top 100 fell significantly.

This clone was picked up one time. The antigen is unknown. As for treatment: oral pan-JAK inhibitor, 5-10 mg twice daily. The authors sorted CD4+ and CD8+ T cells from PBMCs. The starting material was CD4+ T cells sorted from blood, obtained around week 44, from a patient treated with tofacitinib. This clonotype originated in a human donor with alopecia areata.

CDR3 sequence reads: CASSRGQGLYGYTF. The DNA of the CDR3 is TGTGCCAGCAGCCGGGGACAGGGACTCTATGGCTACACCTTC. This sequence joins TRBV27 and TRBJ1-2; 9 bases are a match to TRBD1. CDR1 and CDR2 from the germline V gene are MNHEY and SMNVEV (reference sequence). This CDR3 has 14 residues. V was clipped by 6 bases and J by 4 bases; unmatched bases: 6.